This T cell receptor (beta chain) was obtained from a study of brain T cells in children with intractable seizures. CDR1 and CDR2 from the germline V gene are MGHRA and YSYEKL. Germline trimming cut 0 bases from V and 2 bases from J; bases unmatched to any gene: 6. This CDR3 contains 17 residues. This clone appeared once. Some clones are missing from TCRdb's copy, which holds only in-frame ones; the method was immunoSEQ multiplex PCR. The sample records hundreds of thousands of clones, over 90% being singletons. Time point defined: blood from clinic visit 5 months post-surgery; TSC patient then seizure free.

The sample consisted of peripheral blood, taken roughly 5 months after surgery. The sequence came from a boy under three years old with tuberous sclerosis and intractable seizures. The gene calls are TRBV4-1 and TRBJ2-5; TRBD2 aligns across 10 bases. CDR3 residues: CASSQDGLAGEQETQYF. The CDR3 coding sequence is TGCGCCAGCAGCCAAGATGGGCTAGCGGGGGAGCAAGAGACCCAGTACTTC.